Listed here are 32 T cell receptor beta chains from one sample, sequenced in a study of regulatory T cells in long-lasting Graves disease (dated by TCRdb to the early 2020s). The time point label on this specimen signifies: persistent/refractory GD, antithyroid drugs over 5 years with positive TRAb. For both TCR sequencing and RNA sequencing, RNA was extracted from PBMCs in TRIzol. Receptor libraries were prepared by multiplex PCR. Instrument on record: Illumina HiSeq 4000. iRepertoire HTBI primers and Arm-PCR amplification of CDR3 regions were used to construct TCR beta libraries. The public reads were quality trimmed at Q25 with fastp and then assembled into clones with MiXCR by TCRdb, keeping productive beta chains. Every entry covers one CDR3 protein and lists the most common genes and DNA from its rows. For this sample the table gives under 450,000 distinct CDR3 sequences, of which 20% to 25% were detected only once. Of the sample, approximately 28% falls within the top ten clones.

The starting material was peripheral blood mononuclear cells (PBMCs), obtained when the disease was refractory, from a patient treated with antithyroid drugs. The receptors shown here come from a female donor with Graves disease.

This clonotype showed up many times. The chain has TRBV20-1 and TRBJ2-5; weak D call: TRBD2 (6 bases). The CDR3 has 11 amino acids. Trimming cost V 5 bases and J 5 bases, with 9 bases left between them. Germline lookup yields CDR1 DFQATT and CDR2 SNEGSKA (reference sequence). For the CDR3, the DNA is TGCAGTGCTGACGGGGGTGAGACCCAGTACTTC. Protein product: CSADGGETQYF.

This clonotype was seen ten or more times. The rearrangement uses TRBV6-1 and TRBJ2-5, with D maybe TRBD1 (5 bases). Germline CDR1 and CDR2: MNHNS and SASEGT. This CDR3 has 14 residues. Trimming removed 4 bases at V and 5 bases at J, with 14 bases between. CDR3 DNA: TGTGCCAGCAGTGGTGGAGTCTGGGGCGAGACCCAGTACTTC. This encodes CASSGGVWGETQYF.

There are many counts of this clonotype. V is TRBV2 and J is TRBJ1-1; D unresolved. The CDR3 contains 11 residues. The V and J ends lost 6 bases and 4 bases respectively, with 6 bases between them. Germline values: CDR1 SNHLY, CDR2 FYNNEI. CDR3: CASRRGTEAFF. The CDR3 nucleotides read TGTGCCAGCAGACGGGGCACTGAAGCTTTCTTT.

V gene TRBV6-5 combines with J gene TRBJ2-5, with 14 bases aligning to TRBD2. This CDR3 spans 17 amino acids. V lost 2 bases, J lost 3 bases, and 5 bases stayed unmatched. In germline, CDR1 is MNHEY, CDR2 SVGAGI. This CDR3 is CASSYHRLAGGEETQYF. DNA of the CDR3: TGTGCCAGCAGTTACCACAGACTAGCGGGAGGGGAAGAGACCCAGTACTTC.

This clonotype was picked up one time. The rearrangement joins TRBV10-3 to TRBJ1-6; D might be TRBD1 (6 bases). Germline CDR1 is ENHRY and CDR2 is SYGVKD. This CDR3 contains 13 residues. Trimming shortened V by 10 bases and J by 5 bases, and 12 bases separated the two germline ends. The CDR3 nucleotides are TGTGCCAGTACCTCAGGGGATAATTCACCCCTCCACTTT. Translating it yields CASTSGDNSPLHF.

This clonotype was picked up many times. The gene calls are TRBV6-1 and TRBJ2-7; possibly TRBD2 for D (6 bases). The CDR3 sequence is 15 residues long. Germline V gene lookup returns CDR1 MNHNS and CDR2 SASEGT. V lost 8 bases, J lost 7 bases, and 24 bases lay in between. CDR3 sequence (DNA): TGTGCCAGCCGCACATTCAGGCGGGACCCCCGGGAGCAGTACTTC. Amino acids: CASRTFRRDPREQYF.

This clonotype appeared many times. The chain carries TRBV28 and TRBJ1-1; D uncertain. There are 14 residues in the CDR3. The V and J ends lost 5 bases and 4 bases respectively, with 14 bases between them. From germline, CDR1 is MDHEN and CDR2 SYDVKM. The CDR3 DNA follows: TGTGCCAGCAGTACCCCTGAACCGGGCACTGAAGCTTTCTTT. The encoded protein is CASSTPEPGTEAFF.

The J gene is TRBJ2-7, the V gene TRBV4-3; D not certain. Germline V gene lookup returns CDR1 LGHNA and CDR2 YSLEER. V was trimmed by 1 base and J by 5 bases, leaving 12 bases between them. This CDR3 contains 14 residues. CDR3 sequence reads: CASSQGTASHEQYF. CDR3 coding DNA: TGCGCCAGCAGCCAAGGGACCGCATCCCACGAGCAGTACTTC.

The chain combines TRBV27 with TRBJ1-2; D ambiguous. CDR1 and CDR2 from the germline V gene are MNHEY and SMNVEV (reference sequence). V was shortened by 7 bases and J by 4 bases, with 13 bases between the two germline ends. The CDR3 loop spans 13 amino acids. Written as DNA, the CDR3 is TGTGCCAGCACCATGGACCGCTCCTATGGCTACACCTTC. This codes for CASTMDRSYGYTF.

This clonotype was counted between two and nine times. The gene calls are TRBV7-2 and TRBJ2-5; D is uncertain. The V gene's germline CDR1 is SGHTA and CDR2 FQGNSA. V was shortened by 4 bases and J by 6 bases, with 15 bases between the two germline ends. The CDR3 is made up of 14 amino acids. The CDR3, as DNA: TGTGCCAGCAGCTCCCAGACTGGCCCCCAGACCCAGTACTTC. Translated: CASSSQTGPQTQYF.

J is TRBJ2-3 and V is TRBV6-2 or TRBV6-3; 7 positions match TRBD2. Germline V gene lookup returns CDR1 MNHEY and CDR2 SVGEGT. Unmatched junction bases numbered 8, after V lost 5 bases and J lost 3 bases. The CDR3 extends over 15 amino acids. The CDR3 nucleotides are TGTGCCAGCAGTGTGCTAGCGGTCTCAACAGATACGCAGTATTTT. This encodes CASSVLAVSTDTQYF.

For this clonotype: One base away lies a much larger clone, so this may be a sequencing read error. The rearrangement uses TRBV28 and TRBJ2-7; 9 bases are a match to TRBD2. The CDR3 loop spans 17 amino acids. Unmatched junction bases numbered 14, after V lost 5 bases and J lost 3 bases. Germline assignment: CDR1 MDHEN and CDR2 SYDVKM. CDR3 sequence: CASSTLAGLRGGYEQYF. CDR3 coding DNA: TGTGCCAGCAGTACACTAGCGGGCTTACGAGGCGGCTACGAGCAGTACTTC.

V is TRBV4-3 and J is TRBJ2-7; TRBD1 agrees at 9 bases. Trimming took 0 bases from V and 5 from J; bases not matched to a gene: 8. CDR3 length: 16 residues. Germline values: CDR1 LGHNA, CDR2 YSLEER. The CDR3 region is CASSQESGTGSHEQYF. As DNA, the CDR3 is TGCGCCAGCAGCCAAGAGAGCGGGACAGGGTCCCACGAGCAGTACTTC.

The chain has TRBV7-2 and TRBJ2-6; perhaps TRBD1 as D (5 bases). Trimming stripped 4 bases from V and 4 bases from J, with 14 bases between. Per germline, CDR1 SGHTA and CDR2 FQGNSA. The CDR3 totals 16 residues. The chain's CDR3 is CASSSSRVAGANVLTF. Here the CDR3 DNA reads TGTGCCAGCAGCTCCTCCAGGGTAGCAGGGGCCAACGTCCTGACTTTC.

The gene calls are TRBV29-1 and TRBJ1-1; 8 bases are a match to TRBD1. Germline-derived CDR1 and CDR2 are SQVTM and ANQGSEA. Trimming took 4 bases from V and 3 from J; bases not matched to a gene: 7. This CDR3 contains 14 residues. The CDR3 sequence: CSVARQGSDTEAFF. In DNA, the CDR3 is TGCAGCGTTGCCAGACAGGGGAGCGACACTGAAGCTTTCTTT.

This clonotype was observed many times. V is TRBV29-1 and J is TRBJ2-7; 9 positions match TRBD1. CDR3 size: 12 residues. The V and J ends lost 7 bases and 3 bases, in that order; junction bases with no gene match: 4. Germline V gene lookup returns CDR1 SQVTM and CDR2 ANQGSEA. The CDR3 DNA reads TGCAGCGCGAGGACAGGGGTCTACGAGCAGTACTTC. It translates to CSARTGVYEQYF.

The V gene is TRBV3-1, the J gene TRBJ1-3; D unclear. V was clipped by 4 bases and J by 1 base, with 14 bases between them. Per the germline V gene, CDR1 is LGHDT and CDR2 is YNNKEL (reference sequence). The CDR3 has 16 residues. CDR3 residues: CASSRLTKGSGNTIYF. The CDR3 DNA is TGTGCCAGCAGCCGACTAACGAAGGGATCTGGAAACACCATATATTTT.

In this sample, this clonotype turned up a few times. The chain uses TRBV6-1 and TRBJ1-1, with a possible D match to TRBD1 (5 bases). From germline, CDR1 is MNHNS and CDR2 SASEGT. The V gene lost 4 bases and the J gene lost 1 base, with 10 bases spanning the gap. This CDR3 spans 14 amino acids. The CDR3 loop is CASSGKRGNTEAFF. The CDR3 DNA is TGTGCCAGCAGTGGCAAAAGGGGGAACACTGAAGCTTTCTTT.

There are a few counts of this clonotype. V usage is TRBV29-1 and J usage is TRBJ1-2; tentative D call: TRBD1 (5 bases). This CDR3 region has 12 residues. Per germline, CDR1 SQVTM and CDR2 ANQGSEA. The V end was cut by 8 bases, the J end by 6 bases, with 16 bases between. The CDR3 here is CSLGPEGDGYTF. The CDR3, as DNA: TGCAGCCTGGGGCCGGAGGGAGATGGCTACACCTTC.

This clonotype was recorded many times. The chain links TRBV7-2 to TRBJ2-5; either TRBD1 or TRBD2 may fit D (5 bases each). The germline gives CDR1 SGHTA, CDR2 FQGNSA. The CDR3 length is 17 residues. Trimming stripped 2 bases from V and 1 base from J, with 17 bases between. This CDR3 reads CASSLHSRGLPQETQYF. The CDR3 DNA reads as TGTGCCAGCAGCTTACATTCCCGGGGCCTACCCCAAGAGACCCAGTACTTC.

This clonotype was found many times. V is TRBV7-8 and J is TRBJ1-6; TRBD1 is a possible D gene (5 bases). CDR3 length: 17 amino acids. Trimming took 0 bases from V and 2 from J, leaving 11 bases between them. Germline V gives CDR1 SGHVS, CDR2 FQNEAQ. The CDR3 DNA sequence: TGTGCCAGCAGCTTAGCGGAGGGGTTGGCCTATAATTCACCCCTCCACTTT. This translates into CASSLAEGLAYNSPLHF.

This clonotype has a handful of counts. V usage is TRBV9 and J usage is TRBJ1-2; 11 nucleotides agree with TRBD1. The V gene end was trimmed by 3 bases and the J gene end by 2 bases; junction bases not matched to a gene: 18. Germline V gene data show CDR1 as SGDLS and CDR2 as YYNGEE. The CDR3 runs 20 residues. The CDR3 protein is CASSGILGGQGAFKNYGYTF. CDR3 DNA sequence: TGTGCCAGCAGCGGGATTTTGGGAGGACAGGGGGCATTTAAGAACTATGGCTACACCTTC. Full variable domain (missing parts from reference TRBV9 and TRBJ1-2): DSGVTQTPKHLITATGQRVTLRCSPRSGDLSVYWYQQSLDQGLQFLIQYYNGEERAKGNILERFSAQQFPDLHSELNLSSLELGDSALYFCASSGILGGQGAFKNYGYTFGSGTRLTVV.

Details on this clonotype: It is likely a read error, because the conserved phenylalanine at the end of the CDR3 is missing. The chain recombines TRBV29-1 with TRBJ2-5, with D possibly matching TRBD2 (5 bases). Germline values: CDR1 SQVTM, CDR2 ANQGSEA. The CDR3 consists of 12 residues. Trimming cost V 5 bases and J 5 bases, with 12 bases left between them. The CDR3: CSVRITGETQYY. CDR3 sequence (DNA): TGCAGCGTTCGGATAACGGGGGAGACCCAGTACTAC.

J is TRBJ2-7 and V is TRBV6-2 or TRBV6-3; TRBD1 might be the D (6 bases). CDR1 MNHEY and CDR2 SVGEGT come from the germline V gene. V gave up 2 bases and J gave up 4 bases, with 18 bases separating them. This CDR3 is 16 amino acids long. The chain's CDR3 is CASSYAGAMGGYEQYF. Here the CDR3 DNA reads TGTGCCAGCAGTTACGCAGGGGCCATGGGTGGGTACGAGCAGTACTTC.

The sample holds many counts of this clonotype. The rearrangement joins TRBV5-1 to TRBJ2-7, with TRBD1 matching 7 bases. This CDR3 comprises 15 residues. From germline, CDR1 is SGHRS and CDR2 YFSETQ. After removal of 0 bases from V and 2 bases from J, the junction contained 5 bases not matched to a gene. CDR3 sequence reads: CASSLVRTGPYEQYF. The CDR3 DNA reads as TGCGCCAGCAGCTTGGTTCGGACAGGACCCTACGAGCAGTACTTC.

This clonotype was seen at least ten times. This chain connects TRBV2 to TRBJ2-5, with D perhaps matching TRBD2 (6 bases). The CDR3 is made up of 14 amino acids. Per the germline V gene, CDR1 is SNHLY and CDR2 is FYNNEI. Trimming removed 6 bases from V and 4 bases from J, with 15 bases in between. The CDR3: CASRKDGGVETQYF. The DNA of the CDR3 is TGTGCCAGCAGAAAGGACGGAGGGGTAGAGACCCAGTACTTC.

A word on this clonotype: A junction boundary mismatches the germline segment, possibly from a read error. J is TRBJ1-1 and V is TRBV5-1, with TRBD1 matching 7 bases. This CDR3 region has 14 residues. Looked up from germline, CDR1 is SGHRS and CDR2 is YFSETQ. The CDR3 DNA reads as TGCGTCAGCAGCTCGTCAGGGGGGATCACTGAAGCTTTCTTT. Translated: CVSSSSGGITEAFF.

About this clonotype itself: A much larger clone lies a single base off, so this may be a read error. The V gene is TRBV28, the J gene TRBJ2-7; 7 bases are a match to TRBD1. The CDR3 contains 16 residues. CDR1 and CDR2 from the germline V gene are MDHEN and SYDVKM. The CDR3 reads CAGSLHRDRLRYEQYF. The CDR3 nucleotides are TGTGCCGGCAGTTTACACCGGGACAGACTCCGTTACGAGCAGTACTTC.

This clonotype was recorded at least ten times. The genes are TRBV6-5 and TRBJ2-7; TRBD2 matches 9 bases. In germline, CDR1 is MNHEY, CDR2 SVGAGI. After removal of 2 bases from V and 0 bases from J, the junction contained 5 bases not matched to a gene. This CDR3 comprises 16 residues. This CDR3 reads CASSYRAGGSSYEQYF. The CDR3 bases are TGTGCCAGCAGTTACAGGGCGGGAGGGTCCTCCTACGAGCAGTACTTC.

This clonotype appeared a few times. V and J are TRBV19 and TRBJ2-6, with D possibly called TRBD1 or TRBD2 (6 bases each). The CDR3 runs 16 residues. Trimming shortened V by 1 base and J by 1 base, and 8 bases separated the two germline ends. Per germline, CDR1 LNHDA and CDR2 SQIVND (reference sequence). CDR3: CASSIVGGSGANVLTF. Written as DNA, the CDR3 is TGTGCCAGTAGTATAGTAGGGGGGTCTGGGGCCAACGTCCTGACTTTC.

The rearrangement links TRBV5-1 to TRBJ2-3, with D possibly TRBD2 on 7 matching bases. The CDR3 contains 13 residues. V was trimmed by 4 bases and J by 6 bases, leaving 12 bases between them. Germline assignment: CDR1 SGHRS and CDR2 YFSETQ. The CDR3 loop reads CASSRRGGDTQYF. CDR3 coding DNA: TGCGCCAGCAGCCGGAGGGGGGGGGATACGCAGTATTTT.

This clonotype was seen ten or more times. The chain combines TRBV29-1 with TRBJ2-5; a weak D match, TRBD2 (6 bases). The CDR3 consists of 14 residues. Germline values: CDR1 SQVTM, CDR2 ANQGSEA. V was trimmed by 7 bases and J by 1 base, leaving 16 bases between them. Here the CDR3 DNA reads TGCAGCGGGGGCGCAGGGAGGCTCCAAGAGACCCAGTACTTC. This sequence encodes CSGGAGRLQETQYF. The full variable domain, its missing parts supplied by reference TRBV29-1 and TRBJ2-5, is SAVISQKPSRDICQRGTSLTIQCQVDSQVTMMFWYRQQPGQSLTLIATANQGSEATYESGFVIDKFPISRPNLTFSTLTVSNMSPEDSSIYLCSGGAGRLQETQYFGPGTRLLVL.